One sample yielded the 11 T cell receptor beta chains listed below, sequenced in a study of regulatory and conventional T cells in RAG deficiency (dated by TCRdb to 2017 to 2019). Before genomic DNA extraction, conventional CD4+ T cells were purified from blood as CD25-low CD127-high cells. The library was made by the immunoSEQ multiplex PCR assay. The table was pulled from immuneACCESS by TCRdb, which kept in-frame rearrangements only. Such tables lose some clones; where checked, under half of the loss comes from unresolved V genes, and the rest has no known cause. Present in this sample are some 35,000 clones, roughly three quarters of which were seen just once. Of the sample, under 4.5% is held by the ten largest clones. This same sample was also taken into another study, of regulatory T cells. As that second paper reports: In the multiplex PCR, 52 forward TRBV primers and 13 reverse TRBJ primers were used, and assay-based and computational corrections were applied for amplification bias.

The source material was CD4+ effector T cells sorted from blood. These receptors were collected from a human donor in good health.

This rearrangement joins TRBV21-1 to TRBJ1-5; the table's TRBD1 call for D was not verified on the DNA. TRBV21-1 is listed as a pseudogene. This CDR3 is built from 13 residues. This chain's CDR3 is CASRDRVGQPQHF. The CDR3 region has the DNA TGTGCCAGCAGGGACAGGGTTGGGCAGCCCCAGCATTTT.

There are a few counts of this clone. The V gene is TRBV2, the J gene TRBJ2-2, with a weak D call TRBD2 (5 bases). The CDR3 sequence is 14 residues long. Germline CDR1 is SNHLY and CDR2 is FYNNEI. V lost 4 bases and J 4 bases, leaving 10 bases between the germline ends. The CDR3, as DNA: TGTGCCAGCAGTGTGTTGGAGGCCACCGGGGAGCTGTTTTTT. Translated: CASSVLEATGELFF.

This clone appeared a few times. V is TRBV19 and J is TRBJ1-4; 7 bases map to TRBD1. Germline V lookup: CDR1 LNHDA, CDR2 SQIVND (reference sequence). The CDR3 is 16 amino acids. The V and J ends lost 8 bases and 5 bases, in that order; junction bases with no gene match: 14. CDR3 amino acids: CASSNHRDSRNEKLFF. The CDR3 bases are TGTGCCAGTTCCAATCACCGGGACAGCCGAAATGAAAAACTGTTTTTT.

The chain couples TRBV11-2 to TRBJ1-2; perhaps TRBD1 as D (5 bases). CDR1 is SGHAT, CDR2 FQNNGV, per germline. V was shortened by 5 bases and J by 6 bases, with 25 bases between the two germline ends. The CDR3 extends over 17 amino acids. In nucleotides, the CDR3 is TGTGCCAGCAGCAGAAGCAGGGACGGTTATAGCGGGCATGGCTACACCTTC. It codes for CASSRSRDGYSGHGYTF.

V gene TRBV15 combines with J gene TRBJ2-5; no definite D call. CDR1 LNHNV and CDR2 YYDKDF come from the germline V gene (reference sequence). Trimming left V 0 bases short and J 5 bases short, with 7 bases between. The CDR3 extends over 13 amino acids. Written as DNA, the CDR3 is TGTGCCACCAGCAGAGAAAATGCGGAGACCCAGTACTTC. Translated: CATSRENAETQYF.

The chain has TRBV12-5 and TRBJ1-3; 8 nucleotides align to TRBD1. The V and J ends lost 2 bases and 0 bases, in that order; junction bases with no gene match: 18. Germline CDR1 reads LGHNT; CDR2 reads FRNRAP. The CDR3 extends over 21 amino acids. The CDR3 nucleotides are TGTGCTAGTGGTTTGTTCGAAACGTTTTACGGGACAGGAAACTCTGGAAACACCATATATTTT. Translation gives CASGLFETFYGTGNSGNTIYF.

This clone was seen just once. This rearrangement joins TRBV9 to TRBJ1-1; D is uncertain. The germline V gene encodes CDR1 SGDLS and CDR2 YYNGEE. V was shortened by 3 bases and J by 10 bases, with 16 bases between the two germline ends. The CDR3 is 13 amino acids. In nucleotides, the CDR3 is TGTGCCAGCAGCGCACATGACCGTTTGGGAGCTTTCTTT. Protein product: CASSAHDRLGAFF.

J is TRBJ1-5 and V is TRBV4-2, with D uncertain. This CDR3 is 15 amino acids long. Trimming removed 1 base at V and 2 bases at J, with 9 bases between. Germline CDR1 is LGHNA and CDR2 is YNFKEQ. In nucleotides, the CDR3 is TGTGCCAGCAGCCAAGTGGATAGTGGCAATCAGCCCCAGCATTTT. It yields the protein CASSQVDSGNQPQHF.

The CDR3 nucleotides are TGCAGCGTTGAACGGGGGGACAGGTTCGGCTACACCTTC. This encodes CSVERGDRFGYTF. The J gene is TRBJ1-2, the V gene TRBV29-1, with 8 nucleotides matching TRBD1. CDR1 SQVTM and CDR2 ANQGSEA come from the germline V gene. The CDR3 consists of 13 residues. J was trimmed by 8 bases and V by 2 bases; bases with no gene match: 7. The complete variable domain, with remaining parts taken from reference TRBV29-1 and TRBJ1-2, reads SAVISQKPSRDICQRGTSLTIQCQVDSQVTMMFWYRQQPGQSLTLIATANQGSEATYESGFVIDKFPISRPNLTFSTLTVSNMSPEDSSIYLCSVERGDRFGYTFGSGTRLTVV.

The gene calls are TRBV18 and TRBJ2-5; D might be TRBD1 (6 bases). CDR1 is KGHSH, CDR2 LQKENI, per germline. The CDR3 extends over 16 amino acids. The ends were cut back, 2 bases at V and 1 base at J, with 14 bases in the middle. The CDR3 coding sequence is TGTGCCAGCTCACCAACTATCCAGGGGCCCCAAGAGACCCAGTACTTC. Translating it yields CASSPTIQGPQETQYF.

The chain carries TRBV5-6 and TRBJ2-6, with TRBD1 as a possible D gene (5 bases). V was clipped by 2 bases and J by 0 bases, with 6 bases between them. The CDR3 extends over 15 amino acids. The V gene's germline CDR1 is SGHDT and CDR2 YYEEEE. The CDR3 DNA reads TGTGCCAGCAGCTTTAGGGGCTCTGGGGCCAACGTCCTGACTTTC. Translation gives CASSFRGSGANVLTF. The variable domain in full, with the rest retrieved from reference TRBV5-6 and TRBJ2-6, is DAGVTQSPTHLIKTRGQQVTLRCSPKSGHDTVSWYQQALGQGPQFIFQYYEEEERQRGNFPDRFSGHQFPNYSSELNVNALLLGDSALYLCASSFRGSGANVLTFGAGSRLTVL.